Each of the 29 T cell receptor beta chains below was sequenced from the same sample in a study of identical twins listed by TCRdb under 2016. Library construction relied on 5' RACE. Sequencing relied on an Illumina HiSeq 2000. TCRdb trimmed public reads at Q25 via fastp, called clones via MiXCR and kept in-frame beta chains. One record per CDR3 amino acid sequence lists the most common genes and DNA. In this sample the table shows hundreds of thousands of distinct CDR3 sequences, 15% to 20% of which occur a single time. The top ten clonotypes cover over 10% of the sample. These sequences were also reported in another study, on T cells expressing NK-cell markers.

The sequenced sample was PBMCs. These receptors were obtained from a woman younger than 35 in good health.

The sample holds many counts of this clonotype. The chain has TRBV7-2 and TRBJ2-1; the D is unclear. CDR1 is SGHTA and CDR2 is FQGNSA in the germline V gene. This CDR3 has 14 residues. V was shortened by 6 bases and J by 0 bases, with 9 bases between the two germline ends. For the CDR3, the DNA is TGTGCCAGCAGATTTCAAAGCTCCTACAATGAGCAGTTCTTC. Amino acid sequence: CASRFQSSYNEQFF. Looking up the rest from reference TRBV7-2 and TRBJ2-1 gives the full variable domain: GAGVSQSPSNKVTEKGKDVELRCDPISGHTALYWYRQSLGQGLEFLIYFQGNSAPDKSGLPSDRFSAERTGGSVSTLTIQRTQQEDSAVYLCASRFQSSYNEQFFGPGTRLTVL.

This clonotype was counted between two and nine times. The chain couples TRBV20-1 to TRBJ2-2, with 8 bases identical to TRBD1. Germline lookup yields CDR1 DFQATT and CDR2 SNEGSKA (reference sequence). Germline trimming cut 0 bases from V and 1 base from J; bases unmatched to any gene: 4. The CDR3 runs to 16 residues. The CDR3 nucleotides read TGCAGTGCTAGAGACCCCGGGACAGGGAACACCGGGGAGCTGTTTTTT. Residues: CSARDPGTGNTGELFF.

This clonotype appeared a few times. The chain is built from TRBV20-1 and TRBJ2-1; 9 positions agree with TRBD2. This CDR3 is built from 16 residues. Germline trimming cut 0 bases from V and 0 bases from J; bases unmatched to any gene: 3. Germline V lookup: CDR1 DFQATT, CDR2 SNEGSKA (reference sequence). DNA of the CDR3: TGCAGTGCTAGAGATTTTAGCGGGAGCTCCTACAATGAGCAGTTCTTC. It is translated as CSARDFSGSSYNEQFF.

The V gene is TRBV30, the J gene TRBJ2-3; D may match TRBD1 or TRBD2 (6 bases each). Trimming shortened V by 7 bases and J by 4 bases, and 15 bases separated the two germline ends. The germline gives CDR1 GTSNPN, CDR2 SVGIG (reference sequence). This CDR3 spans 13 amino acids. CDR3 amino acids: CALTRGQADTQYF. CDR3 coding DNA: TGTGCCTTGACACGGGGGCAGGCAGATACGCAGTATTTT.

There are a few counts of this clonotype. The chain links TRBV21-1 to TRBJ2-6; the D segment call TRBD2 is taken from the table without a DNA check. TRBV21-1 constitutes a pseudogene. The CDR3 has 22 amino acids. The CDR3 is CASSKLPAYSTSTLSGANVLTF. The DNA for the CDR3 is TGTGCCAGCAGCAAACTTCCCGCTTACAGTACCTCTACTCTCTCTGGGGCCAACGTCCTGACTTTC.

The chain recombines TRBV25-1 with TRBJ2-1; D might be TRBD1 or TRBD2, each matching 5 bases. Trimming cost V 4 bases and J 6 bases, with 16 bases left between them. Germline loops: CDR1 MGHDK, CDR2 SYGVNS. The CDR3 extends over 15 amino acids. CDR3 sequence: CASSGLGSGGNEQFF. Here the CDR3 DNA reads TGTGCCAGCAGTGGCCTAGGATCTGGGGGCAATGAGCAGTTCTTC. The whole variable domain, filled in from reference TRBV25-1 and TRBJ2-1, reads EADIYQTPRYLVIGTGKKITLECSQTMGHDKMYWYQQDPGMELHLIHYSYGVNSTEKGDLSSESTVSRIRTEHFPLTLESARPSHTSQYLCASSGLGSGGNEQFFGPGTRLTVL.

This clonotype showed up many times. The CDR3 loop is CSVFPLGTGELFF. In DNA form, the CDR3 reads TGCAGCGTTTTCCCCTTGGGCACCGGGGAGCTGTTTTTT. The chain combines TRBV29-1 with TRBJ2-2; D not resolved. The CDR3 spans 13 residues. CDR1 is SQVTM, CDR2 ANQGSEA, per germline. V shed 5 bases and J shed 4 bases, with 11 bases lying between them.

The chain employs TRBV5-1 and TRBJ2-7; D not resolved. The CDR3 is 14 residues long. The V gene lost 3 bases and the J gene lost 2 bases, with 12 bases spanning the gap. Per germline, CDR1 SGHRS and CDR2 YFSETQ. CDR3 protein: CASSWTTGPYEQYF. CDR3 nucleotide sequence: TGCGCCAGCAGCTGGACGACTGGTCCCTACGAGCAGTACTTC.

V is TRBV9 and J is TRBJ2-3; 13 bases are a match to TRBD2. CDR1 and CDR2 from the germline V gene are SGDLS and YYNGEE. This CDR3 contains 15 residues. Trimming removed 3 bases from V and 6 bases from J; junction bases left unmatched: 4. The CDR3 loop reads CASSGTSGGADTQYF. The CDR3 nucleotides read TGTGCCAGCAGCGGCACTAGCGGGGGGGCGGATACGCAGTATTTT.

V is TRBV20-1 and J is TRBJ2-1, with D unresolved. The CDR3 length is 12 residues. The V gene's germline CDR1 is DFQATT and CDR2 SNEGSKA (reference sequence). V lost 3 bases and J 4 bases, leaving 7 bases between the germline ends. The DNA for the CDR3 is TGCAGTGCTAGCATGGGTTACAATGAGCAGTTCTTC. Translated: CSASMGYNEQFF.

V gene TRBV7-6 combines with J gene TRBJ2-5; tentatively, D is TRBD1 or TRBD2 (7 bases each). This CDR3 comprises 15 residues. The germline CDR1 and CDR2 sequences are SGHVS and FNYEAQ. With 4 bases removed from V and 2 bases from J, the gap between germline ends came to 14 bases. CDR3 region: CASSSQGGPQETQYF. The CDR3 DNA reads TGTGCCAGCAGCTCCCAGGGGGGGCCACAAGAGACCCAGTACTTC.

The V call is TRBV10-3, the J call TRBJ2-7; 8 nucleotides line up with TRBD1. This CDR3 spans 15 amino acids. Trimming took 0 bases from V and 4 from J; bases not matched to a gene: 5. CDR1 is ENHRY, CDR2 SYGVKD, per germline. CDR3 sequence reads: CAISESGRGLYEQYF. The CDR3 DNA is TGTGCCATCAGTGAGTCTGGCAGGGGGCTTTACGAGCAGTACTTC.

This clonotype was observed a handful of times. V is TRBV5-1 and J is TRBJ1-2; the D is unclear. With 5 bases removed from V and 2 bases from J, the gap between germline ends came to 16 bases. This CDR3 contains 15 residues. Germline CDR1 reads SGHRS; CDR2 reads YFSETQ. The CDR3 nucleotides read TGCGCCAGCAGTACTCGGGCAGCGGACAACTATGGCTACACCTTC. Translating it yields CASSTRAADNYGYTF.

This clonotype was seen a handful of times. This chain connects TRBV2 to TRBJ2-3, with D tentatively TRBD1 (5 bases). The CDR3 length is 17 residues. From germline, CDR1 is SNHLY and CDR2 FYNNEI. Trimming took off 2 bases at V and 3 bases at J, with 18 bases between the two ends. This chain's CDR3 is CASSESPPQGGTDTQYF. CDR3 coding DNA: TGTGCCAGCAGTGAATCCCCCCCGCAGGGCGGAACAGATACGCAGTATTTT. The whole variable domain, filled in from reference TRBV2 and TRBJ2-3, reads EPEVTQTPSHQVTQMGQEVILRCVPISNHLYFYWYRQILGQKVEFLVSFYNNEISEKSEIFDDQFSVERPDGSNFTLKIRSTKLEDSAMYFCASSESPPQGGTDTQYFGPGTRLTVL.

This clonotype has just a few counts. This chain connects TRBV20-1 to TRBJ2-3; 8 bases agree with TRBD2. The CDR3 has 13 residues. Germline V gene sequence: CDR1 DFQATT, CDR2 SNEGSKA (reference sequence). V was pared by 5 bases and J by 6 bases, with 7 bases of the junction left unmatched. The CDR3 DNA is TGCAGTGCTCTGGCGGGGGGAATGGATACGCAGTATTTT. It encodes CSALAGGMDTQYF.

The V and J genes are TRBV3-1 and TRBJ2-7; 9 bases match TRBD2. V trimming: 3 bases; J trimming: 6 bases; junction bases outside the gene matches: 3. The CDR3 has 13 amino acids. CDR1 and CDR2 (germline): LGHDT, YNNKEL (reference sequence). The CDR3 sequence is CASSHLAGVEQYF. CDR3 nucleotide sequence: TGTGCCAGCAGCCATTTAGCGGGAGTCGAGCAGTACTTC.

There are many counts of this clonotype. The V call is TRBV29-1, the J call TRBJ2-1; D is possibly TRBD2 (6 bases). CDR1 SQVTM and CDR2 ANQGSEA come from the germline V gene. V lost 5 bases and J 5 bases, leaving 13 bases between the germline ends. The CDR3 is 13 amino acids. CDR3 sequence reads: CSVRDGGHNEQFF. DNA for the CDR3: TGCAGCGTTCGTGACGGGGGTCACAATGAGCAGTTCTTC.

This clonotype has at least ten counts. J is TRBJ1-5 and V is TRBV12-3 or TRBV12-4; 8 bases line up with TRBD1. The CDR3 is 13 amino acids. Trimming at V came to 5 bases and at J to 4 bases, leaving 1 base not matched to a gene. DNA of the CDR3: TGTGCCAGCAGTCGACAGGGGAATCAGCCCCAGCATTTT. Its protein is CASSRQGNQPQHF.

The V gene is TRBV7-2, the J gene TRBJ2-7; D call uncertain. Trimming pared 5 bases from V and 1 base from J, leaving 9 bases between. Germline V lookup: CDR1 SGHTA, CDR2 FQGNSA. This CDR3 spans 13 amino acids. The CDR3 spells CASSGESSYEQYF. CDR3 DNA sequence: TGTGCCAGCAGCGGCGAATCGTCCTACGAGCAGTACTTC.

This clonotype has just a few counts. J is TRBJ1-1 and V is TRBV7-8, with a weak D call TRBD1 (6 bases). Germline-derived CDR1 and CDR2 are SGHVS and FQNEAQ. This CDR3 has 16 amino acids. The V gene lost 0 bases and the J gene lost 5 bases, with 16 bases spanning the gap. The DNA for the CDR3 is TGTGCCAGCAGCTTAGCGTCTAGGGGGGGGAGGACTGAAGCTTTCTTT. Residues: CASSLASRGGRTEAFF.

The chain combines TRBV29-1 with TRBJ1-3; D gene ambiguous. This CDR3 has 12 amino acids. Germline assignment: CDR1 SQVTM and CDR2 ANQGSEA. The germline V and J ends were trimmed by 6 bases and 2 bases, with 8 bases remaining between them. The CDR3: CSVIGPGNTIYF. CDR3 coding DNA: TGCAGCGTAATTGGACCTGGAAACACCATATATTTT. Based on the CDR3 plus reference TRBV29-1 and TRBJ1-3, the full variable domain is SAVISQKPSRDICQRGTSLTIQCQVDSQVTMMFWYRQQPGQSLTLIATANQGSEATYESGFVIDKFPISRPNLTFSTLTVSNMSPEDSSIYLCSVIGPGNTIYFGEGSWLTVV.

This clonotype came up a few times. The gene calls are TRBV6-1 and TRBJ1-1, with 7 bases matching TRBD1. There are 14 residues in the CDR3. CDR1 and CDR2 (germline): MNHNS, SASEGT. The V gene end was trimmed by 8 bases and the J gene end by 0 bases; junction bases not matched to a gene: 6. CDR3 region: CASRQTGMNTEAFF. DNA for the CDR3: TGTGCCAGCCGTCAGACAGGGATGAACACTGAAGCTTTCTTT.

The rearrangement uses TRBV6-2 or TRBV6-3 and TRBJ2-7, with D unresolved. V was clipped by 2 bases and J by 12 bases, with 14 bases between them. Germline values: CDR1 MNHEY, CDR2 SVGEGT. The CDR3 has 12 amino acids. CDR3 residues: CASSYGQLLAYF. The CDR3 coding sequence is TGTGCCAGCAGTTACGGTCAGCTCTTGGCGTACTTC.

A remark on this clonotype: A read error may produce the germline difference seen at one junction end. The rearrangement links TRBV7-2 to TRBJ2-1; D is uncertain. CDR1 and CDR2 (germline): SGHTA, FQGNSA. There are 10 residues in the CDR3. CDR3 residues: CASSLSRPVF. The CDR3 DNA reads TGTGCCAGCAGCTTATCAAGGCCAGTCTTC.

V gene TRBV12-3 or TRBV12-4 combines with J gene TRBJ2-7, with 8 nucleotides matching TRBD1. The CDR3 length is 15 residues. The J segment lost 6 bases and the V segment lost 2 bases, leaving 9 bases of the junction unmatched. The CDR3 reads CASSLIGQGATEQYF. Here the CDR3 DNA reads TGTGCCAGCAGTTTAATAGGGCAGGGGGCAACCGAGCAGTACTTC.

This clonotype was observed a few times. The chain combines TRBV6-2 or TRBV6-3 with TRBJ2-7; TRBD2 aligns across 9 bases. J gave up 0 bases and V 10 bases, and 7 bases lay outside the gene matches. The CDR3 totals 14 residues. Per germline, CDR1 MNHEY and CDR2 SVGEGT. The CDR3 DNA is TGTGCCATCCGCGGACTAGCGAACTCCTACGAGCAGTACTTC. It translates to CAIRGLANSYEQYF.

This chain uses TRBV20-1 with TRBJ2-5; possibly TRBD1 for D (5 bases). V was trimmed by 5 bases and J by 5 bases, leaving 12 bases between them. The CDR3 spans 12 residues. Germline values: CDR1 DFQATT, CDR2 SNEGSKA (reference sequence). The CDR3 sequence is CSAEAWGETQYF. CDR3 nucleotide sequence: TGCAGTGCTGAGGCTTGGGGCGAGACCCAGTACTTC.

The rearrangement uses TRBV7-2 and TRBJ1-2; 7 bases map to TRBD1. Germline V gene data show CDR1 as SGHTA and CDR2 as FQGNSA. Trimming at V came to 5 bases and at J to 8 bases, leaving 11 bases not matched to a gene. The CDR3 spans 14 residues. In nucleotides, the CDR3 is TGTGCCAGCAGCCCCGACCCGGGACAGAGGGGCTACACCTTC. Translation gives CASSPDPGQRGYTF.

The chain joins TRBV12-5 to TRBJ2-1, with 12 bases fitting TRBD2. Trimming at V came to 5 bases and at J to 12 bases, leaving 11 bases not matched to a gene. Germline V gene lookup returns CDR1 LGHNT and CDR2 FRNRAP. This CDR3 has 15 residues. In DNA, the CDR3 is TGTGCTAGTGGTCAAAGACTAGCGGGAGATTTCGGGCAGTTCTTC. Protein sequence: CASGQRLAGDFGQFF. Looking up the rest from reference TRBV12-5 and TRBJ2-1 gives the full variable domain: DARVTQTPRHKVTEMGQEVTMRCQPILGHNTVFWYRQTMMQGLELLAYFRNRAPLDDSGMPKDRFSAEMPDATLATLKIQPSEPRDSAVYFCASGQRLAGDFGQFFGPGTRLTVL.